Below are 28 T cell receptor beta chains sequenced from a single sample in a study of identical twins. MiXCR was run by TCRdb on the 5' RACE reads, yielding one entry per CDR3 protein. The sample consists of about 530,000 distinct CDR3 sequences, approximately 20% of them appearing once. A further study also used this sample, focusing on yellow fever vaccine responses in identical twins.

The sample taken for sequencing was CD4+ T cells sorted from blood. The receptor set was obtained from a woman aged 18-29 years in good health.

The table lists this clonotype with a count of one. This chain uses TRBV7-8 with TRBJ2-2, with 13 bases aligning to TRBD2. Looked up from germline, CDR1 is SGHVS and CDR2 is FQNEAQ. The CDR3 contains 18 residues. J was trimmed by 4 bases and V by 5 bases; bases with no gene match: 10. DNA for the CDR3: TGTGCCAGCAGCCCCGGGACTAGCGGGATAGGCATCACCGGGGAGCTGTTTTTT. Translated, it gives CASSPGTSGIGITGELFF.

This clonotype has just a few counts. The chain recombines TRBV24-1 with TRBJ2-2; D perhaps matches TRBD1 (7 bases). The CDR3 has 15 residues. Per germline, CDR1 KGHDR and CDR2 SFDVKD. V was shortened by 2 bases and J by 4 bases, with 10 bases between the two germline ends. CDR3 region: CATSDYQGGTGELFF. CDR3 sequence (DNA): TGTGCCACCAGTGATTATCAGGGGGGCACCGGGGAGCTGTTTTTT.

This clonotype was counted only a few times. V gene TRBV12-3 or TRBV12-4 combines with J gene TRBJ2-2, with 9 bases identical to TRBD2. After removal of 6 bases from V and 0 bases from J, the junction contained 5 bases not matched to a gene. The length of the CDR3 is 16 residues. DNA for the CDR3: TGTGCCAGCAGGGAAACTAGCGGGCCGAACACCGGGGAGCTGTTTTTT. Encoded protein: CASRETSGPNTGELFF.

The rearrangement links TRBV12-3 or TRBV12-4 to TRBJ2-1; possibly TRBD1 for D (5 bases). This CDR3 region has 13 residues. Trimming pared 9 bases from V and 5 bases from J, leaving 14 bases between. The CDR3 loop is CASLGQLNNEQFF. CDR3 sequence (DNA): TGTGCCAGTTTGGGGCAGCTAAACAATGAGCAGTTCTTC.

The V call is TRBV6-1, the J call TRBJ1-4; D is undetermined. The germline CDR1 and CDR2 sequences are MNHNS and SASEGT. Between the trimmed V and J ends, which lost 8 bases and 0 bases, there was a span of 13 bases. This CDR3 contains 15 residues. The CDR3 spells CASAITHTTNEKLFF. CDR3 nucleotide sequence: TGTGCCAGCGCGATTACCCATACAACTAATGAAAAACTGTTTTTT.

V is TRBV24-1 and J is TRBJ2-1, with 14 nucleotides matching TRBD2. V lost 1 base and J lost 1; bases outside the gene matches: 5. CDR1 and CDR2 from the germline V gene are KGHDR and SFDVKD. This CDR3 is 19 amino acids long. CDR3 DNA: TGTGCCACCAGTGATTTACCCTGGACTAGCGGGGGGTCCTACAATGAGCAGTTCTTC. Its protein product is CATSDLPWTSGGSYNEQFF.

The table lists this clonotype with a few counts. The J gene is TRBJ2-5, the V gene TRBV20-1, with D unresolved. Per germline, CDR1 DFQATT and CDR2 SNEGSKA (reference sequence). The ends were cut back, 5 bases at V and 5 bases at J, with 6 bases in the middle. The CDR3 runs to 10 residues. CDR3 residues: CSAAQETQYF. CDR3 DNA: TGCAGTGCTGCCCAGGAGACCCAGTACTTC.

This chain uses TRBV12-3 or TRBV12-4 with TRBJ2-3; 8 nucleotides line up with TRBD1. The CDR3 has 13 residues. The V gene end was trimmed by 8 bases and the J gene end by 3 bases; junction bases not matched to a gene: 4. The CDR3: CASGRTGTDTQYF. CDR3 bases: TGTGCCAGCGGTAGGACAGGGACAGATACGCAGTATTTT.

This chain joins TRBV15 and TRBJ2-2, with D uncertain. Trimming took 1 base from V and 4 from J, leaving 7 bases between them. The CDR3 extends over 14 amino acids. Germline V gene sequence: CDR1 LNHNV, CDR2 YYDKDF (reference sequence). The CDR3 nucleotides read TGTGCCACCAGCAGAGTAAAGATCACCGGGGAGCTGTTTTTT. This translates into CATSRVKITGELFF.

This chain connects TRBV20-1 to TRBJ2-1; 8 bases are a match to TRBD1. The trim removed 6 bases at V and 15 bases at J, leaving 10 bases unmatched. The CDR3 sequence is 11 residues long. Germline V gene lookup returns CDR1 DFQATT and CDR2 SNEGSKA (reference sequence). The CDR3 sequence: CSAHRGQALFF. CDR3 sequence (DNA): TGCAGTGCACACCGGGGACAGGCGCTGTTCTTC.

The rearrangement uses TRBV5-1 and TRBJ1-1; possible D gene TRBD1, 6 bases. The CDR3 is 13 residues long. Looked up from germline, CDR1 is SGHRS and CDR2 is YFSETQ. The ends were cut back, 4 bases at V and 4 bases at J, with 11 bases in the middle. The CDR3 DNA sequence: TGCGCCAGCAGCGCAACAGGGTCCACTGAAGCTTTCTTT. Its translation: CASSATGSTEAFF.

The chain joins TRBV7-6 to TRBJ2-1; D unresolved. Germline V gene lookup returns CDR1 SGHVS and CDR2 FNYEAQ. V gave up 5 bases and J gave up 6 bases, with 8 bases separating them. The CDR3 length is 12 residues. CDR3 sequence (DNA): TGTGCCAGCAGCCCGCCCTCCAATGAGCAGTTCTTC. This sequence encodes CASSPPSNEQFF.

This chain connects TRBV5-1 to TRBJ2-2, with D possibly called TRBD1 or TRBD2 (6 bases each). The V end lost 0 bases, the J end lost 4 bases, and 7 bases lay between the germline ends. The CDR3 covers 14 residues. Germline lookup yields CDR1 SGHRS and CDR2 YFSETQ. The CDR3 here is CASSLEGGTGELFF. The CDR3, as DNA: TGCGCCAGCAGCTTGGAGGGGGGCACCGGGGAGCTGTTTTTT.

The chain links TRBV6-5 to TRBJ2-1; 8 bases are a match to TRBD2. Looked up from germline, CDR1 is MNHEY and CDR2 is SVGAGI. The length of the CDR3 is 16 residues. V lost 3 bases and J lost 9; bases outside the gene matches: 13. CDR3 sequence: CASSYSPGPAGGEQFF. CDR3 coding DNA: TGTGCCAGCAGTTATTCCCCGGGCCCCGCGGGGGGTGAGCAGTTCTTC.

In this sample, this clonotype turned up a few times. The chain joins TRBV4-1 to TRBJ2-5; D is perhaps TRBD1 or TRBD2 (5 bases each). V was trimmed by 0 bases and J by 9 bases, leaving 11 bases between them. The germline V gene has CDR1 MGHRA and CDR2 YSYEKL. This CDR3 comprises 13 residues. The CDR3: CASSQDVVGAQYF. The CDR3 DNA sequence: TGCGCCAGCAGCCAAGATGTGGTGGGGGCCCAGTACTTC.

This clonotype was counted between two and nine times. At one boundary the junction diverges from the germline segment, which might be a read error. The rearrangement uses TRBV10-1 and TRBJ2-3, with D perhaps TRBD2 (5 bases). From germline, CDR1 is WNHNN and CDR2 SYGVQD (reference sequence). CDR3 size: 13 residues. Written as DNA, the CDR3 is TGTCACAAGGTCGGGGTTAGCACAGATACGCAGTATTTT. As protein: CHKVGVSTDTQYF.

The V and J genes are TRBV11-2 and TRBJ2-7; 8 positions agree with TRBD1. Per the germline V gene, CDR1 is SGHAT and CDR2 is FQNNGV. CDR3 size: 12 residues. J was trimmed by 13 bases and V by 6 bases; bases with no gene match: 11. DNA of the CDR3: TGTGCCAGCAGGGGAGAGGGGACAGGCTTATACGTC. Translating it yields CASRGEGTGLYV.

The CDR3 region has the DNA TGCAGTGCAGGGGGGACTAGCCGATACAATGAGCAGTTCTTC. Translated: CSAGGTSRYNEQFF. The V call is TRBV20-1, the J call TRBJ2-1, with 9 bases matching TRBD2. CDR1 DFQATT and CDR2 SNEGSKA come from the germline V gene (reference sequence). This CDR3 is 14 amino acids long. The trim removed 6 bases at V and 4 bases at J, leaving 7 bases unmatched.

This clonotype was seen only a few times. V usage is TRBV15 and J usage is TRBJ1-6; the D is unclear. V lost 3 bases to trimming and J lost 13 bases, with 13 bases between them. Germline assignment: CDR1 LNHNV and CDR2 YYDKDF (reference sequence). This CDR3 region has 13 residues. The CDR3 DNA is TGTGCCACCAGCAGGGACGGAGGATTGCCCCTCCACTTT. Translating gives CATSRDGGLPLHF.

This clonotype was found many times. The V and J genes are TRBV20-1 and TRBJ2-6; D may be TRBD2 (5 bases). CDR3 length: 14 residues. Trimming stripped 3 bases from V and 2 bases from J, with 8 bases between. The germline V gene encodes CDR1 DFQATT and CDR2 SNEGSKA (reference sequence). CDR3 sequence: CSARSGTGANVLTF. DNA for the CDR3: TGCAGTGCTAGGTCGGGGACTGGGGCCAACGTCCTGACTTTC.

The chain combines TRBV9 with TRBJ2-1; D gene ambiguous. Trimming took off 0 bases at V and 0 bases at J, with 10 bases between the two ends. This CDR3 is 16 amino acids long. CDR1 and CDR2 (germline): SGDLS, YYNGEE. Here the CDR3 DNA reads TGTGCCAGCAGCGTAGCTGGATGGGGCTCCTACAATGAGCAGTTCTTC. Translated, it gives CASSVAGWGSYNEQFF.

This clonotype was seen a few times. The chain employs TRBV27 and TRBJ2-7, with TRBD2 as a possible D gene (5 bases). From germline, CDR1 is MNHEY and CDR2 SMNVEV (reference sequence). This CDR3 has 15 amino acids. V was trimmed by 3 bases and J by 3 bases, leaving 15 bases between them. The CDR3 loop reads CASSLKRLRDYEQYF. In nucleotides, the CDR3 is TGTGCCAGCAGTTTGAAACGTCTGAGGGACTACGAGCAGTACTTC.

This clonotype occurred a few times. This rearrangement joins TRBV6-1 to TRBJ2-5; tentatively, D is TRBD1 (7 bases). The V gene's germline CDR1 is MNHNS and CDR2 SASEGT. There are 14 residues in the CDR3. V lost 7 bases, J lost 5 bases, and 17 bases lay in between. CDR3 protein: CASNPDREAETQYF. The CDR3 DNA sequence: TGTGCCAGCAACCCAGACAGGGAGGCTGAGACCCAGTACTTC.

This clonotype was counted only a few times. The chain has TRBV4-2 and TRBJ2-3; the D gene is possibly TRBD1 (5 bases). This CDR3 has 16 amino acids. The germline V and J ends were trimmed by 4 bases and 3 bases, with 17 bases remaining between them. Germline-derived CDR1 and CDR2 are LGHNA and YNFKEQ. DNA for the CDR3: TGTGCCAGCAGCCCCGCCCTAGGGGCTGGAACAGATACGCAGTATTTT. Its translation is CASSPALGAGTDTQYF.

This clonotype was seen a handful of times. V usage is TRBV2 and J usage is TRBJ2-7, with TRBD2 as a possible D gene (5 bases). The CDR3 runs 12 residues. The V and J ends lost 2 bases and 11 bases respectively, with 13 bases between them. Germline V gene sequence: CDR1 SNHLY, CDR2 FYNNEI. The CDR3 loop reads CASSEQADREYF. In DNA, the CDR3 is TGTGCCAGCAGTGAACAAGCGGACCGGGAGTACTTC. The variable domain in full, completed from reference TRBV2 and TRBJ2-7, reads EPEVTQTPSHQVTQMGQEVILRCVPISNHLYFYWYRQILGQKVEFLVSFYNNEISEKSEIFDDQFSVERPDGSNFTLKIRSTKLEDSAMYFCASSEQADREYFGPGTRLTVT.

Only a few counts were recorded for this clonotype. The rearrangement joins TRBV9 to TRBJ2-1; 9 bases map to TRBD2. Germline V gene lookup returns CDR1 SGDLS and CDR2 YYNGEE. V shed 4 bases, J shed 1 base, and the junction held 12 bases outside the gene matches. The CDR3 sequence is 18 residues long. CDR3 amino acids: CASSHLAGRGSSYNEQFF. The CDR3, as DNA: TGTGCCAGCAGCCATCTAGCGGGACGGGGTAGTTCCTACAATGAGCAGTTCTTC.

In this sample, this clonotype turned up a few times. The CDR3, as DNA: TGCGCCAGCAGCTCCCAGGGGTTGAGTGATGGGACCCAGTACTTC. Amino acid sequence: CASSSQGLSDGTQYF. This rearrangement joins TRBV5-1 to TRBJ2-5; possible D gene TRBD1, 6 bases. The germline V gene encodes CDR1 SGHRS and CDR2 YFSETQ. Trimming removed 3 bases at V and 7 bases at J, with 19 bases between. The CDR3 contains 15 residues. Using reference TRBV5-1 and TRBJ2-5 for the parts outside the CDR3, the full variable domain is KAGVTQTPRYLIKTRGQQVTLSCSPISGHRSVSWYQQTPGQGLQFLFEYFSETQRNKGNFPGRFSGRQFSNSRSEMNVSTLELGDSALYLCASSSQGLSDGTQYFGPGTRLLVL.

The chain has TRBV2 and TRBJ1-3; D gene ambiguous. The V gene lost 2 bases and the J gene lost 0 bases, with 8 bases spanning the gap. The CDR3 sequence is 15 residues long. Germline V gene data show CDR1 as SNHLY and CDR2 as FYNNEI. DNA for the CDR3: TGTGCCAGCAGTGAACAGGCCTACTCTGGAAACACCATATATTTT. It codes for CASSEQAYSGNTIYF. The full variable domain, with the rest looked up from reference TRBV2 and TRBJ1-3, is EPEVTQTPSHQVTQMGQEVILRCVPISNHLYFYWYRQILGQKVEFLVSFYNNEISEKSEIFDDQFSVERPDGSNFTLKIRSTKLEDSAMYFCASSEQAYSGNTIYFGEGSWLTVV.